This T cell receptor beta chain was retrieved from a study of lymphopenia after photon versus proton radiotherapy. Notes on the study in general: Post-nadir diversity loss with photons came from oligoclonal expansion, particularly CD8+ Temra cells.

On this clone itself: The target antigen is unknown.

Per germline, CDR1 SQVTM and CDR2 ANQGSEA. Trimming stripped 7 bases from V and 5 bases from J, with 14 bases between. The CDR3 is 12 residues long. Data came from immunoSEQ multiplex PCR; TCRdb stores just in-frame clones and leaves some out. The sample shows about 65,000 clones, about 90% of them seen only once. J is TRBJ1-2 and V is TRBV29-1, with a tentative D call TRBD1 (5 bases). The source was peripheral blood, collected from a patient treated with proton-based radiotherapy. This TCR was sampled from an elderly man with esophageal cancer. CDR3 sequence: CSGVGAGYGYTF. In nucleotides, the CDR3 is TGCAGCGGTGTTGGGGCGGGATATGGCTACACCTTC.